The clone carrying this T cell receptor beta chain has a count of ten or more. The antigen is unknown. This CDR3 is built from 15 residues. Trimming took 0 bases from V and 4 from J, leaving 10 bases between them. Germline V gene sequence: CDR1 MNHEY, CDR2 SVGEGT. This record comes from a study of neurological immune-mediated disorders. Whole-study findings and limits: Multiple sclerosis was found to have the least TCR clonal expansion, below healthy controls, and HTLV-1-associated myelopathy the most. No CDR3 amino acid sequences recurred among expanded clones across subjects, suggesting private repertoires in all groups. Phylogenetic grouping assigned the repertoires of 18 of 34 multiple sclerosis patients to one related-CDR3 cluster, which constitutes a possible signature.

TCRdb fed the 5' RACE reads into MiXCR, producing one record per CDR3 protein. The table records about 74,000 distinct CDR3 sequences, less than 5.5% of them present only once. Sequencing used PBMCs. The chain uses TRBV6-2 or TRBV6-3 and TRBJ2-1; a possible D gene is TRBD1 (6 bases). This TCR came from a young man with multiple sclerosis. The CDR3 loop reads CASSYSNTGYNEQFF. The CDR3 DNA reads as TGTGCCAGCAGTTACTCGAATACAGGGTACAATGAGCAGTTCTTC.